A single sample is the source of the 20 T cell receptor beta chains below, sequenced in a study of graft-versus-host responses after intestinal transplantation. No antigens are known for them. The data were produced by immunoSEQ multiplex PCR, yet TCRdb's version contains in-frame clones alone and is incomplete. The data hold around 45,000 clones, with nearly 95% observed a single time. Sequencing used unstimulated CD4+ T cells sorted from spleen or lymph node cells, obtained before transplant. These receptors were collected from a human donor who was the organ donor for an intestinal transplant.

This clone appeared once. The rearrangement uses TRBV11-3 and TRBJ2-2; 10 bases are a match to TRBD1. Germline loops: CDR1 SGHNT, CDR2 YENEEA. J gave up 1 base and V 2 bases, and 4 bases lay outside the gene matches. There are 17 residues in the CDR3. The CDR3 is CASSLRTGGRNTGELFF. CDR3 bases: TGTGCCAGCAGCTTAAGGACAGGGGGGAGGAACACCGGGGAGCTGTTTTTT.

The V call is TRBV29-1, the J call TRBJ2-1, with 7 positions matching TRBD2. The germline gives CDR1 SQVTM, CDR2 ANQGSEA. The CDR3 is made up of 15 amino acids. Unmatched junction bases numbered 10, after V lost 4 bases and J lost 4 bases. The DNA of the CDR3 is TGCAGCGTTGTATTGACTAGCAGCAAATACAATGAGCAGTTCTTC. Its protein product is CSVVLTSSKYNEQFF.

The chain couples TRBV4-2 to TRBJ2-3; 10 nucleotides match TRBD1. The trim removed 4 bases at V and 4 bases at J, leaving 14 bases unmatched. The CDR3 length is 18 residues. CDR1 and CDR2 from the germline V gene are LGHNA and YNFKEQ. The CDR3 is CASSPGDRGTRFADTQYF. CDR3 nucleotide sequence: TGTGCCAGCAGCCCAGGGGACAGGGGAACACGGTTCGCAGATACGCAGTATTTT.

The CDR3 nucleotides read TGCAGCGTCTCACCCCTAGCGGGAGGGCACGATACGCAGTATTTT. Protein product: CSVSPLAGGHDTQYF. V usage is TRBV29-1 and J usage is TRBJ2-3; TRBD2 matches 12 bases. The V gene end was trimmed by 6 bases and the J gene end by 6 bases; junction bases not matched to a gene: 10. This CDR3 is 15 amino acids long. Germline V gives CDR1 SQVTM, CDR2 ANQGSEA.

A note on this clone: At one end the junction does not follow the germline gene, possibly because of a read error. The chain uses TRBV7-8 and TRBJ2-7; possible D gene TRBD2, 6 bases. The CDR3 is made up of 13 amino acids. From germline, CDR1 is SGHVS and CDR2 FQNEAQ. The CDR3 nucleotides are TGTGCCAGCACCTTAGCGGTAGCCTACGAGCAGTACTTC. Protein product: CASTLAVAYEQYF.

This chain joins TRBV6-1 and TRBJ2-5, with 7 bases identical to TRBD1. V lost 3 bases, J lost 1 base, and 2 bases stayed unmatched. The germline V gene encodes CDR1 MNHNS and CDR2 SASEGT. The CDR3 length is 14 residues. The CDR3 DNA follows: TGTGCCAGCAGTGAGACAGGGACCCAAGAGACCCAGTACTTC. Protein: CASSETGTQETQYF.

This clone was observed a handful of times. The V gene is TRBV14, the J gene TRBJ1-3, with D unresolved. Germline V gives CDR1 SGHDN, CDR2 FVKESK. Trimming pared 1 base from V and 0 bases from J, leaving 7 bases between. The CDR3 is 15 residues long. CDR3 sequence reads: CASSQAGFSGNTIYF. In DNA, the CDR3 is TGTGCCAGCAGCCAAGCAGGCTTCTCTGGAAACACCATATATTTT.

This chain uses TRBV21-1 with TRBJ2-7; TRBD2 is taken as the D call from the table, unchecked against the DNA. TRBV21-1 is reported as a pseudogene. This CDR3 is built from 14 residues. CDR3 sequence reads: CASSKGAGSYEQYF. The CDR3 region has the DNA TGTGCCAGCAGCAAAGGGGCGGGCTCCTACGAGCAGTACTTC.

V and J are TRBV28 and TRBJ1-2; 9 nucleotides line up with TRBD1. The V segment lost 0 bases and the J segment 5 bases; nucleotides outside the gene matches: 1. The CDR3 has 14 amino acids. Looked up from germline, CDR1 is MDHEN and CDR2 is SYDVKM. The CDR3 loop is CASSLWGQGYGYTF. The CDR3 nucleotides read TGTGCCAGCAGTTTATGGGGACAGGGTTATGGCTACACCTTC.

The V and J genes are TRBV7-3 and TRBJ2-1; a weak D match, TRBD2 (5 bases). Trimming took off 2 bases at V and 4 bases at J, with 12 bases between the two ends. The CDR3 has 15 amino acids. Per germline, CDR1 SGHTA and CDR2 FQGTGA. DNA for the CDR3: TGTGCCAGCAGCTTAGGTACTAGTCCTTACAATGAGCAGTTCTTC. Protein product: CASSLGTSPYNEQFF.

Here the CDR3 reads CASSSGNSNQPQHF. In nucleotides, the CDR3 is TGTGCCAGCAGTTCGGGAAATAGCAATCAGCCCCAGCATTTT. This chain links TRBV28 with TRBJ1-5, with no clear D. CDR1 is MDHEN and CDR2 is SYDVKM in the germline V gene. The CDR3 loop spans 14 amino acids. Trimming cost V 4 bases and J 0 bases, with 7 bases left between them.

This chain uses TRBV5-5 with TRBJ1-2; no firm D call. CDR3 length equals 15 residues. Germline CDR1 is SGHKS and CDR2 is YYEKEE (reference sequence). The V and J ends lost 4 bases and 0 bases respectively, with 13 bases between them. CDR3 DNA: TGTGCCAGCAGCCAAGAGACAAAAGCTAACTATGGCTACACCTTC. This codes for CASSQETKANYGYTF. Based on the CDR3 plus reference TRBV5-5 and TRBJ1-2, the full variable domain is DAGVTQSPTHLIKTRGQQVTLRCSPISGHKSVSWYQQVLGQGPQFIFQYYEKEERGRGNFPDRFSARQFPNYSSELNVNALLLGDSALYLCASSQETKANYGYTFGSGTRLTVV.

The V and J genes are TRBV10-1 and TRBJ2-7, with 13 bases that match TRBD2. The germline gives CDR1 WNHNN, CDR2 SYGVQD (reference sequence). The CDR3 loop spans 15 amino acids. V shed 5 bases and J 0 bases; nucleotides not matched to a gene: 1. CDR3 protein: CASSRTSGSSYEQYF. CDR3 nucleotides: TGCGCCAGCAGTCGGACTAGCGGGAGCTCCTACGAGCAGTACTTC.

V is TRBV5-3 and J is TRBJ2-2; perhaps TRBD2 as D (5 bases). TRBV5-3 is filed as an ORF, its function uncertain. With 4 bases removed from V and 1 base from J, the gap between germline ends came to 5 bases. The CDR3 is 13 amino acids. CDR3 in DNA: TGTGCCAGAAGCGGGAGGAACACCGGGGAGCTGTTTTTT. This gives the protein CARSGRNTGELFF.

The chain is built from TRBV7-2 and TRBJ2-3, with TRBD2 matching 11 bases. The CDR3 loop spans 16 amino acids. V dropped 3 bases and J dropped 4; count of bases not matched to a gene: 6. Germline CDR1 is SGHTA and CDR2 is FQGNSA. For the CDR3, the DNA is TGTGCCAGCAGCTTCTCGCTAGCGGGAGGATCAGATACGCAGTATTTT. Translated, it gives CASSFSLAGGSDTQYF.

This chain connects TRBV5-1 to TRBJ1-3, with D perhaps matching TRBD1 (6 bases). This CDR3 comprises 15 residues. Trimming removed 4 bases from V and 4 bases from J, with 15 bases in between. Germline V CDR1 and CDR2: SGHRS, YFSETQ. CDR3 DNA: TGCGCCAGCAGCCCTGCTGGGACATCGGGAAACACCATATATTTT. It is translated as CASSPAGTSGNTIYF.

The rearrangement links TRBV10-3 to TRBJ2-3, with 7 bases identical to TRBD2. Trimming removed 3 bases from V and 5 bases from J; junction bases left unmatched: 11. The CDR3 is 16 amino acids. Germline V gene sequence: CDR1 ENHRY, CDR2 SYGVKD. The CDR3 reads CAISDTKAGALDTQYF. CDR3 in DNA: TGTGCCATCAGTGATACGAAGGCGGGAGCGCTAGATACGCAGTATTTT.

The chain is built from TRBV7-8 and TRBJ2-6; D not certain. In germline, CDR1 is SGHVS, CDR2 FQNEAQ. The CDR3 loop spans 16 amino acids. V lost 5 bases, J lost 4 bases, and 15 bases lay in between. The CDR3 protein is CASSLDIPMGANVLTF. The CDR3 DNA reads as TGTGCCAGCAGCCTAGACATCCCCATGGGGGCCAACGTCCTGACTTTC.

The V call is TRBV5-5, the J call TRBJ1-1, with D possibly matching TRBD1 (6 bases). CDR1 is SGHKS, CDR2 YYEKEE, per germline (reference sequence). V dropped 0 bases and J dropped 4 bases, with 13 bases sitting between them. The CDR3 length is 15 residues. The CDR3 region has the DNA TGTGCCAGCAGCTTGGGAGCGACAGGACTCACTGAAGCTTTCTTT. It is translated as CASSLGATGLTEAFF.

CDR3: CASSPGGLAARPSYEQYF. The CDR3 DNA follows: TGTGCCAGCTCACCTGGGGGACTAGCGGCCCGACCCTCTTACGAGCAGTACTTC. V is TRBV18 and J is TRBJ2-7, with 11 bases identical to TRBD2. This CDR3 region has 18 residues. Trimming removed 3 bases from V and 4 bases from J; junction bases left unmatched: 14. Germline V gene sequence: CDR1 KGHSH, CDR2 LQKENI.